Shown below are 14 T cell receptor beta chains from a single sample sequenced in a study of T cell responses to AZD1222 COVID-19 vaccine. Here immunoSEQ multiplex PCR was the method, and the copy in TCRdb shows in-frame clones only, minus some. The table records tens of thousands of clones, 89% of them present only once. The starting material was peripheral blood, obtained 28 days after the second AZD1222 dose. The receptors originated from an adult who received the AZD1222 COVID-19 vaccine.

V is TRBV29-1 and J is TRBJ2-7, with 7 nucleotides matching TRBD1. V trimming: 1 base; J trimming: 5 bases; junction bases outside the gene matches: 8. The CDR3 sequence is 14 residues long. CDR1 and CDR2 (germline): SQVTM, ANQGSEA. This CDR3 reads CSVEVRQGLDEQYF. For the CDR3, the DNA is TGCAGCGTTGAAGTGAGACAGGGTCTGGACGAGCAGTACTTC.

The J gene is TRBJ1-4, the V gene TRBV2, with a weak D call TRBD1 (5 bases). The CDR3 runs 13 residues. The V gene lost 11 bases and the J gene lost 5 bases, with 15 bases spanning the gap. CDR1 is SNHLY and CDR2 is FYNNEI in the germline V gene. DNA of the CDR3: TGTGCCTGCCTCGGGACGGTGAATGAAAAACTGTTTTTT. It codes for CACLGTVNEKLFF.

Here the CDR3 reads CASSRQGEAEAFF. CDR3 bases: TGTGCCAGCTCACGACAGGGCGAAGCTGAAGCTTTCTTT. The chain couples TRBV18 to TRBJ1-1, with 7 bases aligning to TRBD1. J gave up 6 bases and V 4 bases, and 5 bases lay outside the gene matches. The CDR3 covers 13 residues. Germline assignment: CDR1 KGHSH and CDR2 LQKENI.

The genes are TRBV4-3 and TRBJ2-4, with 8 bases fitting TRBD1. The germline gives CDR1 LGHNA, CDR2 YSLEER. Germline trimming cut 4 bases from V and 11 bases from J; bases unmatched to any gene: 13. The CDR3 consists of 15 residues. The CDR3 DNA is TGCGCCAGCAGCCGCTCGACAGGGGAATTCGGTGTTCAGTACTTC. Translating it yields CASSRSTGEFGVQYF.

The CDR3 DNA reads as TGTGCCAGTAGTATAGCCGGGGCGAACACCGGGGAGCTGTTTTTT. The encoded protein is CASSIAGANTGELFF. The rearrangement links TRBV19 to TRBJ2-2; tentative D call: TRBD2 (5 bases). The CDR3 length is 15 residues. The V and J ends lost 1 base and 0 bases respectively, with 6 bases between them. From germline, CDR1 is LNHDA and CDR2 SQIVND (reference sequence).

This clone was seen a handful of times. The same CDR3 also results from other DNA sequences found in this sample. The chain carries TRBV11-2 and TRBJ2-3; D gene uncertain. Germline V gene sequence: CDR1 SGHAT, CDR2 FQNNGV. V lost 1 base and J lost 0, with 8 bases in between. CDR3 size: 15 residues. CDR3 loop: CASSLVAASTDTQYF. Written as DNA, the CDR3 is TGTGCCAGCAGCTTAGTCGCAGCTAGCACAGATACGCAGTATTTT. Complete variable domain (other parts from reference TRBV11-2 and TRBJ2-3): EAGVAQSPRYKIIEKRQSVAFWCNPISGHATLYWYQQILGQGPKLLIQFQNNGVVDDSQLPKDRFSAERLKGVDSTLKIQPAKLEDSAVYLCASSLVAASTDTQYFGPGTRLTVL.

The chain joins TRBV6-1 to TRBJ1-2, with D possibly being TRBD1 (5 bases). This CDR3 contains 14 residues. Trimming cost V 3 bases and J 4 bases, with 12 bases left between them. Germline V gives CDR1 MNHNS, CDR2 SASEGT. The CDR3 sequence is CASSEGTGSYGYTF. The CDR3 bases are TGTGCCAGCAGTGAGGGTACAGGATCCTATGGCTACACCTTC.

V is TRBV5-1 and J is TRBJ2-1, with 7 bases identical to TRBD1. The CDR3 has 15 amino acids. Trimming took 2 bases from V and 4 from J; bases not matched to a gene: 6. The germline gives CDR1 SGHRS, CDR2 YFSETQ. In DNA form, the CDR3 reads TGCGCCAGCAGCTTTGGACAGGACCGATACAATGAGCAGTTCTTC. This translates into CASSFGQDRYNEQFF.

The chain employs TRBV20-1 and TRBJ2-5; 11 positions match TRBD1. V lost 3 bases, J lost 4 bases, and 4 bases stayed unmatched. The CDR3 contains 14 residues. The germline gives CDR1 DFQATT, CDR2 SNEGSKA (reference sequence). The CDR3 bases are TGCAGTGCTAGTAGGGGACAGGGGGGAGAGACCCAGTACTTC. Amino acids: CSASRGQGGETQYF.

This chain links TRBV19 with TRBJ1-3; D remains ambiguous. The V gene's germline CDR1 is LNHDA and CDR2 SQIVND (reference sequence). The CDR3 has 14 amino acids. V was pared by 4 bases and J by 10 bases, with 17 bases between. The DNA of the CDR3 is TGTGCCAGTAGTACGTCAGCCAGTGTGAGGACCATATATTTT. Translating it yields CASSTSASVRTIYF.

The chain employs TRBV6-5 and TRBJ1-2; tentative D call: TRBD1 (5 bases). V lost 7 bases, J lost 2 bases, and 11 bases lay in between. Germline V lookup: CDR1 MNHEY, CDR2 SVGAGI. The CDR3 length is 13 residues. This chain's CDR3 is CASKKGRNYGYTF. In DNA, the CDR3 is TGTGCCAGCAAAAAGGGACGCAACTATGGCTACACCTTC.

In its sample, this clone was seen once. This sequence joins TRBV7-9 and TRBJ2-3; TRBD1 is a possible D gene (5 bases). The CDR3 runs to 12 residues. The ends were cut back, 5 bases at V and 4 bases at J, with 7 bases in the middle. CDR1 is SEHNR and CDR2 is FQNEAQ in the germline V gene (reference sequence). The CDR3 reads CASSLGADTQYF. The CDR3 region has the DNA TGTGCCAGCAGCCTAGGGGCAGATACGCAGTATTTT.

The J gene is TRBJ2-5, the V gene TRBV5-1, with D perhaps assigned TRBD1 or TRBD2 (5 bases each). The CDR3 extends over 14 amino acids. Trimming cost V 4 bases and J 1 base, with 11 bases left between them. Germline CDR1 SGHRS, CDR2 YFSETQ. CDR3 nucleotides: TGCGCCAGCAGCCCGAATGGGGGCCAAGAGACCCAGTACTTC. It is translated as CASSPNGGQETQYF.

This clone occurred a few times. Here the CDR3 DNA reads TGTGCCAGCAGCTTCCTTTGGACAGGGAGCACTGAAGCTTTCTTT. It encodes CASSFLWTGSTEAFF. The gene calls are TRBV11-2 and TRBJ1-1; TRBD1 agrees at 8 bases. The CDR3 is 15 amino acids. Germline CDR1 and CDR2: SGHAT and FQNNGV. After removal of 3 bases from V and 4 bases from J, the junction contained 7 bases not matched to a gene. Full variable domain (outside the CDR3, taken from reference TRBV11-2 and TRBJ1-1): EAGVAQSPRYKIIEKRQSVAFWCNPISGHATLYWYQQILGQGPKLLIQFQNNGVVDDSQLPKDRFSAERLKGVDSTLKIQPAKLEDSAVYLCASSFLWTGSTEAFFGQGTRLTVV.